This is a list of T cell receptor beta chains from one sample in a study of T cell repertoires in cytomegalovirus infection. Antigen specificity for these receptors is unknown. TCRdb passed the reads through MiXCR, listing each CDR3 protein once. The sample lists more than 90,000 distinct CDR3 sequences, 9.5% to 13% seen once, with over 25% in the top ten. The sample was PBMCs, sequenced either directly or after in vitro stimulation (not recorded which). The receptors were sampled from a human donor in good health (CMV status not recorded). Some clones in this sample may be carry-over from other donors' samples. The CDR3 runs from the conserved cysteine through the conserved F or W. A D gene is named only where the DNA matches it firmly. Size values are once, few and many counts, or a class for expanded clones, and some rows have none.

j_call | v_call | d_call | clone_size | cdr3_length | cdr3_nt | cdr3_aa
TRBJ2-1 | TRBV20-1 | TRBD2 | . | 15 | TGCAGTGGAGAATGGGCTAGCGGGAGAAGGAATGAGCAGTTCTTC | CSGEWASGRRNEQFF
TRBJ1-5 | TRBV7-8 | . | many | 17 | TGTGCCAGCAGCTTAGCTACTAGCAGGGGAAGCAATCAGCCCCAGCATTTT | CASSLATSRGSNQPQHF
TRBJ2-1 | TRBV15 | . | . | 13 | TGTGCCACCAGCTTCAACAGGGTCCGTGAGCAGTTCTTC | CATSFNRVREQFF
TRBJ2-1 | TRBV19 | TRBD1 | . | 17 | TGTGCCAGTAGGCGGAGACAGGGGGAATTGAGATTAGGTGAGCAGTTCTTC | CASRRRQGELRLGEQFF
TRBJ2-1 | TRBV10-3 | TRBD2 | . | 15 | TGTGCCATCAGGGGTACTAGCGGGTCCTACAATGAGCAGTTCTTC | CAIRGTSGSYNEQFF
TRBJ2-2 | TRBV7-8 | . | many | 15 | TGTGCCAGCAGCCGGAACGGACAGAACACCGGGGAGCTGTTTTTT | CASSRNGQNTGELFF
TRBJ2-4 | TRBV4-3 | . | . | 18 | TGCGCCAGCAGCCAAGTGGCGGGCTGGGACTCCGCCAAAAACATTCAGTACTTC | CASSQVAGWDSAKNIQYF
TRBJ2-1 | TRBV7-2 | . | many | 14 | TGTGCCAGCAGCTTAGTTCGCGACTCCAATGAGCAGTTCTTC | CASSLVRDSNEQFF
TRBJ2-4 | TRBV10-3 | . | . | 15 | TGTGCCATCAGTGACCCCCGTAATTCTGAAAACATTCAGTACTTC | CAISDPRNSENIQYF
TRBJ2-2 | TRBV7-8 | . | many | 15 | TGTGCCAGCAGCCCAAGATTACCGGGGACCGGGGAGCTGTTTTTT | CASSPRLPGTGELFF
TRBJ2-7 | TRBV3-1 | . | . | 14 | TGTGCCAGCAGCCCTCAAGTACCCCTCTACGAGCAGTACTTC | CASSPQVPLYEQYF
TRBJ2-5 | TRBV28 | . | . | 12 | TGTGCCAGCACCCTCGGGGAAGAGACCCAGTACTTC | CASTLGEETQYF
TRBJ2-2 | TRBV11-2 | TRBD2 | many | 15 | TGTGCCAGCAGCCAAGGACTAGCGGGTTCCGGGGAGCTGTTTTTT | CASSQGLAGSGELFF
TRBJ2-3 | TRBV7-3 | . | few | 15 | TGTGCCAGCAGCCGGGGGACCCTCATCACAGATACGCAGTATTTT | CASSRGTLITDTQYF
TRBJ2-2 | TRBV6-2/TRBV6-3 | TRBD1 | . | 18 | TGTGCCAGCATCCCGGACAGGGGGGGAGACGCGAACACCGGGGAGCTGTTTTTT | CASIPDRGGDANTGELFF
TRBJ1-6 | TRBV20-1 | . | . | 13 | TGCAGTGCTAGATATGGCAGGAATTCACCCCTCCACTTT | CSARYGRNSPLHF
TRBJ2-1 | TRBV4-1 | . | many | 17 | TGCGCCAGCAGCCAAGAGGGGGAAGGCGGGGCTTACAATGAGCAGTTCTTC | CASSQEGEGGAYNEQFF
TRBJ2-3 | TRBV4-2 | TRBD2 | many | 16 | TGTGCCAGCAGCTCGCGACCGGGACTAGCGGCAGATACGCAGTATTTT | CASSSRPGLAADTQYF
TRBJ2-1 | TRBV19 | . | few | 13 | TGTGCCAGTAGTACCCCTGGACGGGGTGAGGAGTTCTTC | CASSTPGRGEEFF
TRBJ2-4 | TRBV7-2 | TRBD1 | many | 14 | TGTGCCAGCAGCCTCCGGGACAGCAAAAACATTCAGTACTTC | CASSLRDSKNIQYF
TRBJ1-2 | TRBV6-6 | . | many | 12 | TGTGCCAGCAGGGACACCAACTATGGCTACACCTTC | CASRDTNYGYTF
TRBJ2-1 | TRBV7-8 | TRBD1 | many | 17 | TGTGCCAGCAGCTTAGCAGGCGGGACAGGGTCCTACAATGAGCAGTTCTTC | CASSLAGGTGSYNEQFF
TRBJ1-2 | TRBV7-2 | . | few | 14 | TGTGCCAGCAGCGCGCGTCGTTTAGTGGGGGGCTACACCTTC | CASSARRLVGGYTF
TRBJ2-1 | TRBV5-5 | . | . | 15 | TGTGCCAGCAGCTTGAGTGCCAGGGCCTACAATGAGCAGTTCTTC | CASSLSARAYNEQFF
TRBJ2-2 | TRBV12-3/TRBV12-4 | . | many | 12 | TGTGCCAGCAGTTTAGCCCCCGGGGAGCTGTTTTTT | CASSLAPGELFF
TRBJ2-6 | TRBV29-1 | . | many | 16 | TGCAGCGTCGACGTTCGGCACCCCTCTGGGGCCAACGTCCTGACTTTC | CSVDVRHPSGANVLTF
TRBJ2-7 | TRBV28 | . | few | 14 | TGTGCCAGCAGTTTCAGGGGCCCTCCCTACGAGCAGTACTTC | CASSFRGPPYEQYF
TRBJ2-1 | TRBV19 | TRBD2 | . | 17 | TGTGCCAGTAGTGTCCAGAACCGCGGGAGGGCCTACAATGAGCAGTTCTTC | CASSVQNRGRAYNEQFF
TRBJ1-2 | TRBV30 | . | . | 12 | TGTGCCTGGAGTGTACAGTTTGCGGGCTACACCTTC | CAWSVQFAGYTF
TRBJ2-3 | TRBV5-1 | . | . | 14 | TGCGCCAGCAGCGGGGGGACAGCCTCAGATACGCAGTATTTT | CASSGGTASDTQYF
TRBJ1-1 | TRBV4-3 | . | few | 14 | TGCGCCAGCAGCCAGAGAGCGAGGGGGACTGAAGCTTTCTTT | CASSQRARGTEAFF
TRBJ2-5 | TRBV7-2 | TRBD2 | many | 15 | TGTGCCAGCAGCTTGGGACTAGCGGATCAAGAGACCCAGTACTTC | CASSLGLADQETQYF
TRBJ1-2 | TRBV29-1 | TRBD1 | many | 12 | TGCAGCGGGATAGGGACAGACTATGGCTACACCTTC | CSGIGTDYGYTF
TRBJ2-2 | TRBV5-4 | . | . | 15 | TGTGCCAGCAGCGCCGGGACGCATAACACCGGGGAGCTGTTTTTT | CASSAGTHNTGELFF
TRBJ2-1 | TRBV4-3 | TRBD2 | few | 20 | TGCGCCAGCAGCCAAGGAAGACTAGCTGAGCTTGGGAGCTCCTACAATGAGCAGTTCTTC | CASSQGRLAELGSSYNEQFF
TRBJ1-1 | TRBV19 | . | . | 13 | TGTGCCAGTAGGACCGGGCCCTGGGGTGAAGCTTTCTTT | CASRTGPWGEAFF
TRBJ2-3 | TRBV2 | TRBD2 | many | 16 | TGTGCCAGCCGACCCCCGGGACTAGCGGGAGTTGGTACGCAGTATTTT | CASRPPGLAGVGTQYF
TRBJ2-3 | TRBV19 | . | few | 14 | TGTGCCAGTAGTATGAGCCGAGGGTCCGATACGCAGTATTTT | CASSMSRGSDTQYF
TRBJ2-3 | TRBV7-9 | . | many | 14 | TGTGCCGGCAGCTTAGCGCTCCCACAGGGTACGCAGTATTTT | CAGSLALPQGTQYF
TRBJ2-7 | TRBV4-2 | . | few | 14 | TGTGCCAGCAGCCAAGATATACGGACATACGAGCAGTACTTC | CASSQDIRTYEQYF
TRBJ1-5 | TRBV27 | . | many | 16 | TGTGCCAGCAGTTTAGGTGGGGGGAAATGGAATCAGCCCCAGCATTTT | CASSLGGGKWNQPQHF
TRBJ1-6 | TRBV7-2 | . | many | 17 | TGTGCCAGCAGCTCATACACCCAGGGTTTGTGGAACTCACCCCTCCACTTT | CASSSYTQGLWNSPLHF
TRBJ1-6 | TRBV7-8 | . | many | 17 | TGTGCCAGCAGCTTAGTGTCTCGGGGGGCGAATAATTCACCACTCCACTTT | CASSLVSRGANNSPLHF
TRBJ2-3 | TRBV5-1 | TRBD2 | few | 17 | TGCGCCAGCAGCTCGGGACTAGCGGGGTTCAAGACAGATACGCAGTATTTT | CASSSGLAGFKTDTQYF
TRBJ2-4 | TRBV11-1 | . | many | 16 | TGTGCCAGCAGCCCCCTTCTGGACTCAACCAAAAACATTCAGTACTTC | CASSPLLDSTKNIQYF
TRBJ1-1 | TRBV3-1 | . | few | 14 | TGTGCCAGCAGCCAAACACTCGACATCCGGGAGGCTTTCTTT | CASSQTLDIREAFF
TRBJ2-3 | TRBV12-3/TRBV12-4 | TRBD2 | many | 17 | TGTGCCAGCAGTTTTTGGGCGGGAGGACGTACCACAGATACGCAGTATTTT | CASSFWAGGRTTDTQYF
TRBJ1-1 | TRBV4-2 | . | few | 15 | TGTGCCAGCAGCCAAGATTGGGAGGACGGCACTGAAGCTTTCTTT | CASSQDWEDGTEAFF
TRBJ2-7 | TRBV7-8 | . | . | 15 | TGTGCCAGCAGCTTAGGATTGGGGCAGACCTACGAGCAGTACTTC | CASSLGLGQTYEQYF
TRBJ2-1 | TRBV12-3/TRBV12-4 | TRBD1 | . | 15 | TGTGCCAGCAGCCCCGGGACAGGGAGGTACAATGAGCAGTTCTTC | CASSPGTGRYNEQFF
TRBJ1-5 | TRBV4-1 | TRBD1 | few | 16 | TGCGCCAGCAGCCAAGATATTGGGGACAGAAATCAGCCCCAGCATTTT | CASSQDIGDRNQPQHF